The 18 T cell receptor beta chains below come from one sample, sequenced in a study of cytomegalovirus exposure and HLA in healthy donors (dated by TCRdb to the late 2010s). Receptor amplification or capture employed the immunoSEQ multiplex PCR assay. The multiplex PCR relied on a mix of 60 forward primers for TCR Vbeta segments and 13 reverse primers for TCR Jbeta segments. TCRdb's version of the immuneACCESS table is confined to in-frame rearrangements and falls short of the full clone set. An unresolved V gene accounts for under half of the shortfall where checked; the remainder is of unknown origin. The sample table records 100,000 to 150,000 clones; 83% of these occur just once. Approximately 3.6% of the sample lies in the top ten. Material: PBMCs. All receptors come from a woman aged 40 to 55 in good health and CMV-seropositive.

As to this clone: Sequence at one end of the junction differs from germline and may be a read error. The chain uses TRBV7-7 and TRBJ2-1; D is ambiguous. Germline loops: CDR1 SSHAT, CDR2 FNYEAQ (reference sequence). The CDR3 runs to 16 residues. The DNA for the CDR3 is TGTGCTAGCAGCTTATCCCCCCGTGGAGACTACAATGAGCAGTTCTTC. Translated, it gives CASSLSPRGDYNEQFF.

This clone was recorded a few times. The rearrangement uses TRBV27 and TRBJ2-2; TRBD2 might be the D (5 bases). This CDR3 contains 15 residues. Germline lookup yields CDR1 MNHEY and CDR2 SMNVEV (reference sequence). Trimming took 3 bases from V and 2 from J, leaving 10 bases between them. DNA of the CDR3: TGTGCCAGCAGTTTTTTTGCGGGTAACACCGGGGAGCTGTTTTTT. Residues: CASSFFAGNTGELFF.

CDR3 sequence: CASSLAGINEKLFF. The CDR3 DNA sequence: TGTGCCAGCAGCTTGGCGGGGATTAATGAAAAACTGTTTTTT. This chain links TRBV4-2 with TRBJ1-4; D is uncertain. Germline CDR1 and CDR2: LGHNA and YNFKEQ. The CDR3 length is 14 residues. V lost 5 bases and J lost 4, with 11 bases in between.

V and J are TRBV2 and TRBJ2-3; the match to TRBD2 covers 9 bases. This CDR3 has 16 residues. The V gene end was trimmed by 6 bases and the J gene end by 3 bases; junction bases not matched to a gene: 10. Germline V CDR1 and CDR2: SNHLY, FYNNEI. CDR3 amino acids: CASSSGRNRGTDTQYF. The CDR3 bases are TGTGCCAGCAGCAGCGGGAGGAACCGGGGGACAGATACGCAGTATTTT.

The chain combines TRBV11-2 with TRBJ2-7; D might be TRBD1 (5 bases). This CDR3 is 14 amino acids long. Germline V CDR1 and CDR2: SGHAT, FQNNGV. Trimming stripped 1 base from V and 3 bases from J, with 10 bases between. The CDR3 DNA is TGTGCCAGCAGCTTAGGACTCAGGGACTACGAGCAGTACTTC. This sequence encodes CASSLGLRDYEQYF.

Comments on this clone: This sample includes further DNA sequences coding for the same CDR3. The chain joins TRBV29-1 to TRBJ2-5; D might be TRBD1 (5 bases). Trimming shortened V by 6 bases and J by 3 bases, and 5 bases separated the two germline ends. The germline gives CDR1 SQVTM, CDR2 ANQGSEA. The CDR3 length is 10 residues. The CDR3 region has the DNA TGCAGCGTAGGGGAAGAGACCCAGTACTTC. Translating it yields CSVGEETQYF.

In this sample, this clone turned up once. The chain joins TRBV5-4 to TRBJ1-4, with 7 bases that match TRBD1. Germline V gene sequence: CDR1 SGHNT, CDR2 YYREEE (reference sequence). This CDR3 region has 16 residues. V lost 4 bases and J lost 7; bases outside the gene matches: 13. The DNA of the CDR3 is TGTGCCAGCAGCGTCAGGTCCGGGACAGTGGCTGAAAAACTGTTTTTT. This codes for CASSVRSGTVAEKLFF.

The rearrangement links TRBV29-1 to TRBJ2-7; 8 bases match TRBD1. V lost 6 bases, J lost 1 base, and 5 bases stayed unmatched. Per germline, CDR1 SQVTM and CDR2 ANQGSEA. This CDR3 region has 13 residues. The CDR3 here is CSVGTGSSYEQYF. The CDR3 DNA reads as TGCAGCGTGGGGACAGGATCTTCCTACGAGCAGTACTTC.

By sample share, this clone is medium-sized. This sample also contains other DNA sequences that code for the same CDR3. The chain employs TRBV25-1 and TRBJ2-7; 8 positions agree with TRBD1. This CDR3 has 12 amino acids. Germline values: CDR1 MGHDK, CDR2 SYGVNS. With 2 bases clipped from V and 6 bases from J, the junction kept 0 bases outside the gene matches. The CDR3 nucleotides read TGTGCCAGCAGTGAAGGACAGGGCGAGCAGTACTTC. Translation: CASSEGQGEQYF.

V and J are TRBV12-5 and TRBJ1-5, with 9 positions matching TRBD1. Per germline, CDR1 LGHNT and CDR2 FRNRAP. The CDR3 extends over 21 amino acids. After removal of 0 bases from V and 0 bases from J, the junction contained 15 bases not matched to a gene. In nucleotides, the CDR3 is TGTGCTAGTGGTTTGGTAATCCGTTGGACAGGGGACCCTTATAGCAATCAGCCCCAGCATTTT. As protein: CASGLVIRWTGDPYSNQPQHF.

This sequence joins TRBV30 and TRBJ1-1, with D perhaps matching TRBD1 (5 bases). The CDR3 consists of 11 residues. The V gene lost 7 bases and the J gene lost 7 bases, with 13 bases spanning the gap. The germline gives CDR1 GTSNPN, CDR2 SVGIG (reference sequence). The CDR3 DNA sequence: TGTGCCTTTTCAGCAGGGAATGAAGCTTTCTTT. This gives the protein CAFSAGNEAFF.

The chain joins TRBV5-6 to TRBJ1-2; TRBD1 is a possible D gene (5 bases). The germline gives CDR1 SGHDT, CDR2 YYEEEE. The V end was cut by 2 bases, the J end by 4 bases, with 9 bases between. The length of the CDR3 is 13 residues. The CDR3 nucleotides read TGTGCCAGCAGCTTAGGGGCTTCCTATGGCTACACCTTC. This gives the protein CASSLGASYGYTF.

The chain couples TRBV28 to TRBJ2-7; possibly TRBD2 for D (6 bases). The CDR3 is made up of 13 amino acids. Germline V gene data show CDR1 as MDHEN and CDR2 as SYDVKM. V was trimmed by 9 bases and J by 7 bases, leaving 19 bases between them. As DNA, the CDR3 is TGTGCCAGTAACCCTCTGGGGGGAGGAGAGCAGTACTTC. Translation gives CASNPLGGGEQYF.

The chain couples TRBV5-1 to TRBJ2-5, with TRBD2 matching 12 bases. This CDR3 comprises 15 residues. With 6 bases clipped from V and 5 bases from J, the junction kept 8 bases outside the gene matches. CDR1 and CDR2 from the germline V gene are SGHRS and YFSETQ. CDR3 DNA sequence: TGCGCCAGCAAGCGACTAGCGGGAGTGATGGAGACCCAGTACTTC. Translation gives CASKRLAGVMETQYF.

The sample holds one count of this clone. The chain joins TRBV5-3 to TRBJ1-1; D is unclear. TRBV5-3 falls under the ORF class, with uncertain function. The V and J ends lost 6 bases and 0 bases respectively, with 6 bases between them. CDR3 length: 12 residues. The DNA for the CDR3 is TGTGCCAGAATTACGGTGAACACTGAAGCTTTCTTT. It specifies CARITVNTEAFF.

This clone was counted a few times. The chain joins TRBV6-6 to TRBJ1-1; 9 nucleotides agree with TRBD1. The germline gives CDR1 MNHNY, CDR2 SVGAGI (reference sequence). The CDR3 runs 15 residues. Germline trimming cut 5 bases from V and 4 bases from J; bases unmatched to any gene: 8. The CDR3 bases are TGTGCCAGCAGTAATGGACAGGGGCATTTCACTGAAGCTTTCTTT. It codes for CASSNGQGHFTEAFF.

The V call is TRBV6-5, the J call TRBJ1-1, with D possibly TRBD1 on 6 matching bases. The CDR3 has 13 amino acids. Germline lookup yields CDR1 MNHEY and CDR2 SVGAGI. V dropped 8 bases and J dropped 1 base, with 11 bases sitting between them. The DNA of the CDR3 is TGTGCCAGCGGGCCAGGGGCGAACACTGAAGCTTTCTTT. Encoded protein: CASGPGANTEAFF.

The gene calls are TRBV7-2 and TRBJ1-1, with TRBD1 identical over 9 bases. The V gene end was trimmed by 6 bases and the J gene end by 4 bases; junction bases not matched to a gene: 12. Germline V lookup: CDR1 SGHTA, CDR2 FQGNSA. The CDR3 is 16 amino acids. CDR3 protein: CASRFPQTGGITEAFF. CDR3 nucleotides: TGTGCCAGCAGGTTCCCACAAACAGGGGGCATCACTGAAGCTTTCTTT. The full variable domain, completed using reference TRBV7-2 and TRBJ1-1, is GAGVSQSPSNKVTEKGKDVELRCDPISGHTALYWYRQSLGQGLEFLIYFQGNSAPDKSGLPSDRFSAERTGGSVSTLTIQRTQQEDSAVYLCASRFPQTGGITEAFFGQGTRLTVV.